This T cell receptor beta chain was observed in a study of cytomegalovirus exposure and HLA in healthy donors. CDR1 is SNHLY, CDR2 FYNNEI, per germline. The CDR3 length is 15 residues. V dropped 7 bases and J dropped 5 bases, with 17 bases sitting between them. The PCR contained 60 Vbeta and 13 Jbeta primers. Profiled with immunoSEQ multiplex PCR; TCRdb holds only in-frame clones, not every one. The sample yields more than 150,000 clones, approximately 88% seen once. This chain uses TRBV2 with TRBJ1-4; D unresolved. The sample was PBMCs. This TCR was sampled from a woman in her late teens or twenties in good health and CMV-seronegative. The CDR3 spells CASIRAPRRNEKLFF. The DNA for the CDR3 is TGTGCCAGCATAAGGGCTCCCCGGAGGAATGAAAAACTGTTTTTT.